In its sample, the clone carrying this T cell receptor beta chain was seen a few times. These data originate in a study of T-cell memory formation after mild COVID-19. TCRdb analysed the 5' RACE reads with MiXCR anew, one entry per CDR3 protein. The sample has roughly 400,000 distinct CDR3 sequences, 20% to 30% seen once. The CDR3 has 13 residues. Germline V gene data show CDR1 as KGHDR and CDR2 as SFDVKD. The germline V and J ends were trimmed by 4 bases and 8 bases, with 12 bases remaining between them. The chain uses TRBV24-1 and TRBJ2-3, with TRBD1 as a possible D gene (5 bases). Sequencing was performed on PBMCs or a T cell subset sorted from them (not recorded which). This sequence was found in an adult woman who had mild COVID-19 (a few samples of this study predate the infection). Cell type and time point are not known. The CDR3 is CATSDQGRGTQYF. For the CDR3, the DNA is TGTGCCACCAGTGACCAGGGAAGGGGTACGCAGTATTTT.